Listed below are T cell receptor beta chains from one sample, sequenced in a study of T cells in Graves' hyperthyroidism and ophthalmopathy. One entry per CDR3 protein, called by TCRdb with MiXCR from the multiplex PCR reads. The table includes a few hundred thousand distinct CDR3 sequences, around 19% detected once. Source material: blood. The origin of the receptors is a man between 40 and 49 years old with Graves' hyperthyroidism. CDR3s include the opening cysteine and the closing phenylalanine or tryptophan. D genes are given only for firm matches. Clone size, where shown, is once, few, many, or a class for clones that have expanded.

TRBD1	many	TRBV2	TRBJ2-2	TGTGCCAGCACTCCCCACAGGGGATCAAGAAGAAAAAACACCGGGGAGCTGTTTTTT	CASTPHRGSRRKNTGELFF
.	many	TRBV4-3	TRBJ2-5	TGCGCCAGCAGCCAAGAAGTAGAGAGGGGAAACGGCCAAGAGACCCAGTACTTC	CASSQEVERGNGQETQYF
TRBD1	many	TRBV7-2	TRBJ2-2	TGTGCCAGCAGCTTATTCCAGACAGGGGTTGGGGAGCTGTTTTTT	CASSLFQTGVGELFF
TRBD1	many	TRBV12-3/TRBV12-4	TRBJ1-2	TGTGCCAGCAGTTTAAGGACAGGGGAAGGCTACACCTTC	CASSLRTGEGYTF
.	many	TRBV20-1	TRBJ1-1	TGCAGTGCTAGTCTTCGGCTGAACACTGAAGCTTTCTTT	CSASLRLNTEAFF
.	.	TRBV9	TRBJ2-5	TGTGCCAGCAGCGTAGAGGGGGGGGGCTTGGGGGAGACCCAGTACTTC	CASSVEGGGLGETQYF
TRBD1	few	TRBV7-9	TRBJ1-2	TGTGCCAGCAGCGCGGGGGGAACAGGGGCCCTCTATGGCTACACCTTC	CASSAGGTGALYGYTF
TRBD2	many	TRBV20-1	TRBJ2-3	TGCAGGGGGACTAGCGGGGGGCCTAGCACAGATACGCAGTATTTT	CRGTSGGPSTDTQYF
TRBD1	many	TRBV27	TRBJ1-6	TGTGCCAGCAGTGGGCGCCAGGGGGCTTCACCCCTCCACTTT	CASSGRQGASPLHF
.	many	TRBV28	TRBJ1-5	TGTGCCAGCTTAACGGCACTTTATAGCAATCAGCCCCAGCATTTT	CASLTALYSNQPQHF
.	many	TRBV7-2	TRBJ2-2	TGTGCCAGCAGCTTAGTTTTCCGCTCGGGCGGGGAGCTGTTTTTT	CASSLVFRSGGELFF
.	few	TRBV5-1	TRBJ2-7	TGCGCCAGCAGCCCCGGCCTAGGATCGCGGGGATACTACGAGCAGTACTTC	CASSPGLGSRGYYEQYF
.	.	TRBV28	TRBJ2-6	TGTGCCAGCAGTTTGAGGGAGGGGGGGAGCTCTGGGGCCAACGTCCTGACTTTC	CASSLREGGSSGANVLTF
.	many	TRBV28	TRBJ1-2	TGTGCCAGCAGATATCCACAGGGAAACTATGGCTACACCTTC	CASRYPQGNYGYTF
.	.	TRBV5-6	TRBJ2-7	TGTGCCAGCAGCGTGGGTCCCTCCACCTACGAGCAGTACTTC	CASSVGPSTYEQYF
TRBD2	many	TRBV28	TRBJ2-1	TGTGCCAGCAGTTCTGGACTAGGCTATGAGCAGTTCTTC	CASSSGLGYEQFF
TRBD1	.	TRBV30	TRBJ2-6	TGTGCCTGGGACAACAGGGGCGAATTCTACTTACCCTCTGGGGCCAACGTCCTGACTTTC	CAWDNRGEFYLPSGANVLTF
.	many	TRBV30	TRBJ1-2	TGTGCCTGGAGGGGACTCACAGGGACTGGCTACACCTTC	CAWRGLTGTGYTF
TRBD2	many	TRBV20-1	TRBJ2-1	TGCAGTGCTAGAGATCGCGGGGGACTAGCTGACTACAATGAGCAGTTCTTC	CSARDRGGLADYNEQFF
TRBD1	many	TRBV20-1	TRBJ2-3	TGCAGTGCTAGTAAGGGACAGGGAACAGATACGCAGTATTTT	CSASKGQGTDTQYF
.	many	TRBV28	TRBJ1-1	TGTGCCAGCAGTTTATTATATGCAGGGGACACTGAAGCTTTCTTT	CASSLLYAGDTEAFF
.	many	TRBV2	TRBJ2-2	TGTGCCAGCAGTGAACTGACCGCGAACACCGGGGAGCTGTTTTTT	CASSELTANTGELFF
.	.	TRBV29-1	TRBJ2-7	TGCAGCGTTGAAGAAAGGTGGATCAGCGGACATCGAACCTACGAGCAGTACTTC	CSVEERWISGHRTYEQYF
.	many	TRBV4-3	TRBJ2-1	TGCGCCAGCAGCCAAGATATGGCAGGCGATGAGCAGTTCTTC	CASSQDMAGDEQFF
.	many	TRBV9	TRBJ1-2	TGTGCCAGCAGCGTGACCCTACAGCCCACCTATGGCTACACCTTC	CASSVTLQPTYGYTF
.	many	TRBV28	TRBJ2-7	TGTGCCAGCAGTCCAGGCCTCGAGCAGTACTTC	CASSPGLEQYF
.	many	TRBV7-2	TRBJ2-1	TGTGCCAGCAGCTTGAGGACAGACTCCTACAATGAGCAGTTCTTC	CASSLRTDSYNEQFF
.	once	TRBV5-6	TRBJ1-1	TGTGCCAGCAGCTTGTACAGGAGTCGCACTGAAGCTTTCTTT	CASSLYRSRTEAFF
TRBD1	once	TRBV30	TRBJ1-2	TGTGCCTGGCTCGCCGGGACAGGGATAGGTGGCTACACCTTC	CAWLAGTGIGGYTF
.	.	TRBV6-2/TRBV6-3	TRBJ1-5	TGTGCCAACAGTCGGAGGGGGTATAGCAATCAGCCCCAGCATTTT	CANSRRGYSNQPQHF
.	many	TRBV6-2/TRBV6-3	TRBJ2-2	TGTGCCAGCAGCGACCCCGGAGGAACCACCGGGGAGCTGTTTTTT	CASSDPGGTTGELFF
.	.	TRBV18	TRBJ2-3	TGTGCCAGCTCACCTTCACTAGCAACCAGCACAGATACGCAGTATTTT	CASSPSLATSTDTQYF
TRBD1	many	TRBV2	TRBJ2-7	TGTGCCAGCAACAGAGGGGGACAGGTCTCCTACGAGCAGTACTTC	CASNRGGQVSYEQYF
TRBD1	.	TRBV24-1	TRBJ2-2	TGTGCCACCAGTGAGTTCTCGACAGGGGCACGTGGGGAGCTGTTTTTT	CATSEFSTGARGELFF
.	few	TRBV6-1	TRBJ1-1	TGTGCCAGCAGCCCTACCGGGACGCGGGACACTGAAGCTTTCTTT	CASSPTGTRDTEAFF
.	many	TRBV5-1	TRBJ2-1	TGCGCCACCAATCCGGATGGCGCAGGAGTCAATGAGCAGTTCTTC	CATNPDGAGVNEQFF
TRBD2	many	TRBV10-3	TRBJ2-1	TGTGCCATCAGTGACCGGGGCGGGGGTTCCTACAATGAGCAGTTCTTC	CAISDRGGGSYNEQFF
.	many	TRBV18	TRBJ1-5	TGTGCCAGCTCACCAGCACAGGGAAATCAGCCCCAGCATTTT	CASSPAQGNQPQHF
.	many	TRBV28	TRBJ1-4	TGTGCCAGCGTCCCTGGGGCAGGGGATGAAAAACTGTTTTTT	CASVPGAGDEKLFF
.	many	TRBV2	TRBJ1-4	TGTGCCAGCAGAGAATCCCATGGGACTAATGAAAAACTGTTTTTT	CASRESHGTNEKLFF
TRBD1	many	TRBV6-1	TRBJ1-1	TGTGCCAGCGGCCAGGGGGGGAACACTGAAGCTTTCTTT	CASGQGGNTEAFF
TRBD1	many	TRBV20-1	TRBJ2-2	TGCAGTGCTAGGAATACAGGGGTGAACACCGGGGAGCTGTTTTTT	CSARNTGVNTGELFF
.	many	TRBV18	TRBJ1-1	TGTGCCAGCTCACAAGCGGACACTGAAGCTTTCTTT	CASSQADTEAFF
.	.	TRBV30	TRBJ1-6	TGTGCCTGGAGTCCCTCAGGGTATTCACCCCTCCACTTT	CAWSPSGYSPLHF
.	.	TRBV15	TRBJ1-1	TGTGCCACCAGCAGAGATCGTCAGGTTACTGAAGCTTTCTTT	CATSRDRQVTEAFF
TRBD2	.	TRBV18	TRBJ2-2	TGTGCCAGCTCAGAGACTAGCGGGGGGCCCTTCGCGAACACCGGGGAGCTGTTTTTT	CASSETSGGPFANTGELFF
.	.	TRBV5-1	TRBJ1-3	TGCGCCAGCAGCAGGCACCCGGAGGGAAACACCATATATTTT	CASSRHPEGNTIYF
TRBD1	many	TRBV10-3	TRBJ1-1	TGTGCCATCAGTGAGGCGTTGACAGGGTCCAACGGGGTGAACACTGAAGCTTTCTTT	CAISEALTGSNGVNTEAFF
.	many	TRBV30	TRBJ1-5	TGTGCCTGGAGTGTACAGGGAGGTCAGCCCCAGCATTTT	CAWSVQGGQPQHF
TRBD2	.	TRBV18	TRBJ2-1	TGTGCCAGTTTAGCGGGGAGCTCCTACAATGAGCAGTTCTTC	CASLAGSSYNEQFF
.	many	TRBV6-2/TRBV6-3	TRBJ2-7	TGTGCCAGCAGTTTTCTCACTCCGGGCGACGAGCAGTACTTC	CASSFLTPGDEQYF
TRBD2	.	TRBV2	TRBJ2-1	TGTGCCAGCAGAGAGGCCAGCGGGGGGGCCGGTGAGCAGTTCTTC	CASREASGGAGEQFF
.	many	TRBV20-1	TRBJ2-5	TGCAGTGCTAATTGGGGGCTCGCCCAGTACTTC	CSANWGLAQYF
TRBD1	few	TRBV19	TRBJ2-5	TGTGCCAGTAGTATAGTCTGGGACAGAATGAGGGAGACCCAGTACTTC	CASSIVWDRMRETQYF
.	.	TRBV6-1	TRBJ2-5	TGTGCCAGCGGTGAATCCGGCGGGGAGACCCAGTACTTC	CASGESGGETQYF
TRBD2	.	TRBV5-1	TRBJ2-1	TGCGCCAGCAGCCTGGGAGCGGGGGGGCCCGGTCATGAGCAGTTCTTC	CASSLGAGGPGHEQFF
.	many	TRBV20-1	TRBJ2-2	TGCAGTGCTAGAGATCAGGGCTCCGGGGAGCTGTTTTTT	CSARDQGSGELFF
TRBD1	many	TRBV20-1	TRBJ2-7	TGCAGTGCTCCCGAACAGGGGGCTGGAGAGCAGTACTTC	CSAPEQGAGEQYF
TRBD2	many	TRBV28	TRBJ2-5	TGTGCCAGCAGTCTACTAGCGGGGGGCCCTCGCGAGACCCAGTACTTC	CASSLLAGGPRETQYF
TRBD2	many	TRBV5-1	TRBJ2-3	TGCGCCAGCAGCTTAAGCGGGGGGGCCGTAATTTATACGCAGTATTTT	CASSLSGGAVIYTQYF